A selection of T cell receptor beta chains follows, all from one sample in a study of cytomegalovirus exposure and HLA in healthy donors. Sequencing was performed with immunoSEQ multiplex PCR; in TCRdb, only in-frame clones are kept and a portion is missing. The data show approximately 70,000 clones, 94% seen once. The specimen was PBMCs. Source of these receptors: a woman aged 18-29 years in good health and CMV-seropositive. CDR3s include the opening cysteine and the closing phenylalanine or tryptophan. D genes are given only for firm matches. Where a row states a size, it is once, few, many or the class of an expanded clone; other rows omit it.

V	J	size	D	CDR3	DNA
TRBV5-1	TRBJ1-1	-	-	CASSLLEGRQTEAFF	TGCGCCAGCAGCTTGTTGGAGGGGCGGCAAACTGAAGCTTTCTTT
TRBV4-3	TRBJ2-2	-	-	CASSPQITDPTGELFF	TGCGCCAGCAGCCCGCAGATTACAGACCCAACCGGGGAGCTGTTTTTT
TRBV5-8	TRBJ2-7	-	-	CASSLVDGHGGSYEQYF	TGTGCCAGCAGCCTAGTGGACGGGCACGGGGGCTCCTACGAGCAGTACTTC
TRBV5-1	TRBJ2-2	-	-	CASSLSFAGGELFF	TGCGCCAGCAGCTTGAGTTTTGCGGGCGGGGAGCTGTTTTTT
TRBV23-1	TRBJ2-7	-	-	CASSQVKISDYEQYF	TGCGCCAGCAGTCAGGTCAAGATCAGCGACTACGAGCAGTACTTC
TRBV28	TRBJ2-7	-	TRBD2	CASTKLAGEGEQYF	TGTGCCAGCACCAAACTAGCGGGGGAGGGTGAGCAGTACTTC
TRBV11-3	TRBJ2-2	-	TRBD2	CASSPTSGGASGELFF	TGTGCCAGCAGCCCCACTAGCGGGGGGGCCTCCGGGGAGCTGTTTTTT
TRBV27	TRBJ1-5	-	-	CASSLTGVQPQHF	TGTGCCAGCAGTCTGACAGGAGTTCAGCCCCAGCATTTT
TRBV7-2	TRBJ2-1	few	TRBD2	CASSLVWRETVYNEQFF	TGTGCCAGCAGCTTAGTTTGGCGGGAGACCGTCTACAATGAGCAGTTCTTC
TRBV5-5	TRBJ1-2	-	-	CASSLRKDSHFRDGYTF	TGTGCCAGCAGCTTGCGGAAGGACAGTCACTTTCGCGATGGCTACACCTTC
TRBV6-1	TRBJ1-2	once	-	CASSVGQGLNYGYTF	TGTGCCAGCAGTGTGGGACAAGGCCTTAACTATGGCTACACCTTC
TRBV27	TRBJ2-1	-	TRBD2	CASSLLGLPQFF	TGTGCCAGCAGCTTGCTGGGACTACCCCAGTTCTTC
TRBV25-1	TRBJ1-6	-	-	CASSELKGEGDSPLHF	TGTGCCAGCAGTGAATTAAAGGGCGAGGGGGATTCACCCCTCCACTTT
TRBV6-5	TRBJ1-1	-	-	CAIRTGGSWNTEAFF	TGTGCCATAAGAACGGGGGGCAGTTGGAACACTGAAGCTTTCTTT
TRBV4-2	TRBJ1-2	once	TRBD1	CASSQDGTGYGYTF	TGTGCCAGCAGCCAAGACGGGACAGGCTATGGCTACACCTTC
TRBV19	TRBJ2-1	-	-	CASSIDRGSSYNEQFF	TGTGCCAGTAGTATAGATCGAGGGAGCTCCTACAATGAGCAGTTCTTC
TRBV11-3	TRBJ2-1	-	TRBD2	CASSAGLAGRNEQFF	TGTGCCAGCAGCGCCGGACTAGCGGGACGTAATGAGCAGTTCTTC
TRBV18	TRBJ2-1	-	TRBD2	CASSGLAGEDEQFF	TGTGCCAGCTCCGGACTAGCGGGAGAGGATGAGCAGTTCTTC
TRBV7-2	TRBJ2-7	-	-	CASSRDRRTYEQYF	TGTGCCAGCAGCCGTGACAGGCGAACCTACGAGCAGTACTTC
TRBV5-4	TRBJ2-3	-	-	CASSSRTLSTDTQYF	TGTGCCAGCAGCTCGCGGACTCTGAGCACAGATACGCAGTATTTT
TRBV6-1	TRBJ2-7	-	TRBD1	CATSTGVLYEQYF	TGTGCCACCAGCACAGGGGTTCTCTACGAGCAGTACTTC
TRBV4-2	TRBJ1-6	-	TRBD1	CASSQVSMGGDRSPLHF	TGTGCCAGCAGCCAAGTATCCATGGGGGGGGACAGGTCACCCCTCCACTTT
TRBV5-1	TRBJ2-7	few	TRBD2	CASSLPGTSANYEQYF	TGCGCCAGCAGCTTGCCAGGGACTAGCGCTAACTACGAGCAGTACTTC
TRBV19	TRBJ2-7	-	TRBD2	CASRGTISSYEQYF	TGTGCCAGTAGAGGGACTATTAGCTCCTACGAGCAGTACTTC
TRBV5-1	TRBJ2-1	-	TRBD1	CASSPGTGGFVEQFF	TGCGCCAGCAGCCCCGGGACAGGGGGCTTCGTTGAGCAGTTCTTC
TRBV28	TRBJ1-1	-	TRBD1	CASSLSQGASNTEAFF	TGTGCCAGCAGTTTATCCCAGGGGGCGTCGAACACTGAAGCTTTCTTT
TRBV5-4	TRBJ1-4	-	-	CASSLEQDGNEKLFF	TGTGCCAGCAGCTTGGAACAGGACGGAAATGAAAAACTGTTTTTT
TRBV9	TRBJ1-1	once	-	CASSARNSLNTEAFF	TGTGCCAGCAGCGCAAGAAACAGCCTGAACACTGAAGCTTTCTTT
TRBV2	TRBJ1-6	-	-	CASSEQINSPLHF	TGTGCCAGCAGTGAACAGATTAATTCACCCCTCCACTTT
TRBV5-1	TRBJ1-1	-	-	CASSLGHPNTEAFF	TGCGCCAGCAGCCTGGGACACCCGAACACTGAAGCTTTCTTT
TRBV9	TRBJ2-5	-	TRBD2	CASSVGLAGGQETQYF	TGTGCCAGCAGCGTCGGACTAGCGGGAGGGCAAGAGACCCAGTACTTC
TRBV29-1	TRBJ2-1	-	TRBD1	CSVETGTGGNEQFF	TGCAGCGTTGAAACCGGGACAGGGGGCAATGAGCAGTTCTTC
TRBV6-5	TRBJ2-7	-	TRBD1	CASSRTDRGLDEQYF	TGTGCCAGCAGCCGAACGGACAGGGGCCTGGACGAGCAGTACTTC
TRBV5-4	TRBJ2-7	-	TRBD2	CASSSAGGHPDEQYF	TGTGCCAGCAGCTCAGCGGGGGGCCATCCGGACGAGCAGTACTTC
TRBV2	TRBJ2-3	-	-	CASINWSTDTQYF	TGTGCCAGCATAAACTGGAGCACAGATACGCAGTATTTT
TRBV19	TRBJ2-2	-	TRBD1	CATAPGTGGSGELFF	TGTGCCACCGCGCCCGGGACAGGGGGGTCAGGGGAGCTGTTTTTT
TRBV27	TRBJ1-1	-	TRBD1	CASSSNRGAEAFF	TGTGCCAGCAGTTCCAACAGGGGAGCTGAAGCTTTCTTT
TRBV7-3	TRBJ1-1	-	-	CASSRRADTEAFF	TGTGCCAGCAGCCGGCGGGCGGACACTGAAGCTTTCTTT
TRBV18	TRBJ2-2	-	TRBD1	CASSPQQGANTGELFF	TGTGCCAGCTCACCCCAACAGGGGGCGAACACCGGGGAGCTGTTTTTT
TRBV29-1	TRBJ2-3	-	TRBD2	CSVLRAAEAGEVWGTDTQYF	TGCAGCGTTCTACGGGCGGCGGAAGCGGGAGAGGTGTGGGGCACAGATACGCAGTATTTT
TRBV7-2	TRBJ2-1	-	TRBD2	CASSLISGSHQFF	TGTGCCAGCAGCTTGATTAGCGGGAGTCATCAGTTCTTC